These 8 T cell receptor beta chains share one sample of origin, sequenced in a study of regulatory T cells in long-lasting Graves disease. Documented time point: newly diagnosed GD, antithyroid drugs for less than 3 months. PBMC-derived RNA was used for the TCR library. CDR3 regions were amplified by Arm-PCR using iRepertoire HTBI primers to build TCR beta libraries. TCRdb reprocessed the multiplex PCR reads with MiXCR, giving one entry per CDR3 protein. This table has about 210,000 distinct CDR3 sequences, roughly 18% appearing once. This sample was shared with a second study, whose subject was T cells in Graves' hyperthyroidism and ophthalmopathy.

This sample comprised peripheral blood mononuclear cells (PBMCs), obtained at new diagnosis, from a patient treated with antithyroid drugs. Receptor source: a woman in her 30s with Graves disease.

There are many counts of this clonotype. The chain joins TRBV12-3 or TRBV12-4 to TRBJ1-5; unclear D gene. This CDR3 contains 14 residues. V was pared by 5 bases and J by 7 bases, with 15 bases between. In nucleotides, the CDR3 is TGTGCCAGCAGTCCCCAGACGGTCGACCAGCCCCAGCATTTT. Translation: CASSPQTVDQPQHF.

There are many counts of this clonotype. V and J are TRBV2 and TRBJ2-1; D unresolved. Per the germline V gene, CDR1 is SNHLY and CDR2 is FYNNEI. Trimming took 6 bases from V and 8 from J, leaving 8 bases between them. There are 11 residues in the CDR3. The CDR3 DNA reads as TGTGCCAGCAGCCGATTTGATGAGCAGTTCTTC. Translating it yields CASSRFDEQFF.

Details on this clonotype: Being one base from a much bigger clone, this may be a read error. V and J are TRBV20-1 and TRBJ2-2; TRBD2 matches 9 bases. The CDR3 runs to 15 residues. CDR1 DFQATT and CDR2 SNEGSKA come from the germline V gene (reference sequence). The V and J ends lost 2 bases and 1 base, in that order; junction bases with no gene match: 2. This chain's CDR3 is CSARPSGENTGELFF. DNA for the CDR3: TGCAGTGCTAGACCTAGCGGGGAGAACACCGGGGAGCTGTTTTTT.

The sample holds many counts of this clonotype. This rearrangement joins TRBV9 to TRBJ1-6; D gene ambiguous. In germline, CDR1 is SGDLS, CDR2 YYNGEE. This CDR3 has 15 residues. The germline V and J ends were trimmed by 4 bases and 4 bases, with 12 bases remaining between them. The CDR3 region is CASSPLVDYNSPLHF. The CDR3 DNA reads TGTGCCAGCAGCCCGCTGGTCGATTATAATTCACCCCTCCACTTT.

This clonotype was counted many times. The chain combines TRBV11-2 with TRBJ2-2; either TRBD1 or TRBD2 may fit D (5 bases each). Trimming left V 4 bases short and J 6 bases short, with 9 bases between. The CDR3 contains 13 residues. CDR1 SGHAT and CDR2 FQNNGV come from the germline V gene. CDR3 region: CASSSGHAGELFF. The DNA of the CDR3 is TGTGCCAGCAGCTCGGGGCACGCCGGGGAGCTGTTTTTT.

This clonotype appeared many times. V usage is TRBV28 and J usage is TRBJ1-5, with D maybe TRBD1 (6 bases). The germline V gene encodes CDR1 MDHEN and CDR2 SYDVKM. The CDR3 contains 16 residues. Trimming left V 6 bases short and J 5 bases short, with 20 bases between. The CDR3 spells CASSPFPGTRDQPQHF. The CDR3 region has the DNA TGTGCCAGCAGCCCCTTCCCCGGGACAAGAGATCAGCCCCAGCATTTT.

The CDR3 reads CASSYQTGVGYGYTF. The DNA for the CDR3 is TGTGCCAGCAGTTATCAAACAGGGGTCGGATATGGCTACACCTTC. The chain employs TRBV6-9 and TRBJ1-2; 7 nucleotides align to TRBD1. Germline CDR1 is MNHGY and CDR2 is SVAAGI. CDR3 length: 15 amino acids. V shed 2 bases and J 5 bases; nucleotides not matched to a gene: 8.

This clonotype was recorded many times. J is TRBJ2-3 and V is TRBV15; weak D call: TRBD2 (5 bases). The germline gives CDR1 LNHNV, CDR2 YYDKDF (reference sequence). Trimming cost V 1 base and J 2 bases, with 10 bases left between them. The CDR3 sequence is 15 residues long. CDR3 DNA: TGTGCCACCAGCAGAGCCGGGATTACCACAGATACGCAGTATTTT. Translation gives CATSRAGITTDTQYF. The full variable domain, rest sourced from reference TRBV15 and TRBJ2-3, is DAMVIQNPRYQVTQFGKPVTLSCSQTLNHNVMYWYQQKSSQAPKLLFHYYDKDFNNEADTPDNFQSRRPNTSFCFLDIRSPGLGDTAMYLCATSRAGITTDTQYFGPGTRLTVL.